This T cell receptor (beta chain) was observed in a study of CXCR3-negative and CXCR3-positive naive CD8 T cells. Notes on the study in general: CXCR3 levels fell partly with cryopreservation; most assays relied on fresh PBMCs. Memory CD8+ cells showed much lower diversity, while both naive subsets were comparably high.

Naive CD8+ T cells showed a CD45RO-CCR7+CD27+CD95- phenotype. UMI-tagged TRB cDNA libraries were built via 5' RACE. With the 5' RACE reads reprocessed, TCRdb shows one record per CDR3 protein and no DNA. The listing records tens of thousands of distinct CDR3 sequences. The CDR3 covers 13 residues. Looked up from germline, CDR1 is SQVTM and CDR2 is ANQGSEA. Turning to this clonotype: The antigen is not known.

Sequencing was performed on naive CXCR3- CD8+ T cells from blood. Subset indicated: CD45RO-CCR7+CD27+CD95- naive CD8+ T cells lacking CXCR3 (TNR3-). The receptor was derived from a human donor in good health. Some clones in this sample may be carry-over from other donors' samples. The rearrangement uses TRBV29-1 and TRBJ2-7; TCRdb selects TRBD2, and the lack of DNA leaves this call unchecked. The CDR3 is CSVPGLANYEQYF.